This passage covers 17 T cell receptor beta chains from one sample sequenced in a study of shared clonotypes between healthy human individuals. CD8 cells regarded as naive lacked CD45RO, were positively chosen for CCR7, and omitted terminally differentiated effector memory CD45RA+ cells. Generated by immunoSEQ multiplex PCR, the TCRdb table keeps only in-frame clones and is missing some. The sample lists approximately 590,000 clones; around 95% were seen once. Sequenced material: naive CD8+ T cells sorted from blood. The receptors were gathered from a woman in her 30s in good health.

V usage is TRBV9 and J usage is TRBJ1-1; D remains unclear. There are 13 residues in the CDR3. V lost 0 bases and J 5 bases, leaving 8 bases between the germline ends. Per germline, CDR1 SGDLS and CDR2 YYNGEE. The CDR3 DNA follows: TGTGCCAGCAGCGTAGCTTGGGCGACTGAAGCTTTCTTT. Amino acid sequence: CASSVAWATEAFF.

V is TRBV12-1 and J is TRBJ1-2. TRBV12-1 is reported as a pseudogene. The CDR3 has 13 amino acids. Here the CDR3 reads CASSLSDNYGYTF. DNA for the CDR3: TGTGCCAGCAGCTTGTCCGATAACTATGGCTACACCTTC.

This rearrangement joins TRBV7-6 to TRBJ2-7; D is uncertain. The V end was cut by 2 bases, the J end by 5 bases, with 16 bases between. The CDR3 length is 15 residues. Germline V gives CDR1 SGHVS, CDR2 FNYEAQ. CDR3 nucleotide sequence: TGTGCCAGCAGCTTATATGTGGCCAACGGCGACGAGCAGTACTTC. This translates into CASSLYVANGDEQYF.

The chain links TRBV2 to TRBJ2-7; no firm D call. The CDR3 length is 12 residues. Trimming cost V 3 bases and J 2 bases, with 5 bases left between them. CDR1 is SNHLY, CDR2 FYNNEI, per germline. This CDR3 is CASSEIAYEQYF. The CDR3 DNA follows: TGTGCCAGCAGTGAGATTGCCTACGAGCAGTACTTC.

This clone was seen a handful of times. The genes are TRBV28 and TRBJ1-1; D ambiguous. V lost 3 bases and J 3 bases, leaving 11 bases between the germline ends. Looked up from germline, CDR1 is MDHEN and CDR2 is SYDVKM. The CDR3 is 14 amino acids. CDR3 amino acids: CASSFLGSYTEAFF. DNA for the CDR3: TGTGCCAGCAGTTTCCTCGGCAGTTACACTGAAGCTTTCTTT.

The chain carries TRBV6-1 and TRBJ1-1, with D maybe TRBD1 (6 bases). Germline V gene data show CDR1 as MNHNS and CDR2 as SASEGT. The CDR3 has 13 amino acids. The ends were cut back, 6 bases at V and 6 bases at J, with 14 bases in the middle. The CDR3 is CASSQTGAAEAFF. The CDR3 DNA follows: TGTGCCAGCAGCCAGACAGGAGCGGCTGAAGCTTTCTTT.

The genes are TRBV10-2 and TRBJ1-1, with D uncertain. Germline lookup yields CDR1 WSHSY and CDR2 SAAADI. The CDR3 has 13 amino acids. Trimming left V 6 bases short and J 4 bases short, with 12 bases between. As DNA, the CDR3 is TGCGCCAGCAGATCCGACCGGTCCACTGAAGCTTTCTTT. This translates into CASRSDRSTEAFF.

The rearrangement joins TRBV5-1 to TRBJ2-7; 9 nucleotides align to TRBD2. From germline, CDR1 is SGHRS and CDR2 YFSETQ. V shed 1 base, J shed 3 bases, and the junction held 8 bases outside the gene matches. CDR3 length: 16 amino acids. The CDR3 here is CASSLWASGMNYEQYF. CDR3 nucleotide sequence: TGCGCCAGCAGCTTGTGGGCTAGCGGGATGAACTACGAGCAGTACTTC.

The J gene is TRBJ1-2, the V gene TRBV27; D gene unclear. Germline V gene data show CDR1 as MNHEY and CDR2 as SMNVEV (reference sequence). Deletions cut 4 bases from V and 2 bases from J, with 8 bases between. The CDR3 contains 13 residues. The CDR3 spells CASSSRGNYGYTF. In DNA form, the CDR3 reads TGTGCCAGCAGTTCCCGAGGGAACTATGGCTACACCTTC.

The chain couples TRBV27 to TRBJ2-2, with TRBD2 identical over 15 bases. The trim removed 2 bases at V and 4 bases at J, leaving 5 bases unmatched. The CDR3 covers 18 residues. CDR1 is MNHEY and CDR2 is SMNVEV in the germline V gene (reference sequence). The CDR3 loop reads CASSLKGLAGGPTGELFF. DNA for the CDR3: TGTGCCAGCAGTTTAAAGGGACTAGCGGGAGGTCCCACCGGGGAGCTGTTTTTT.

The CDR3, as DNA: TGTGCCAGCAGCGTAGGAAGTTCTAGCGGGAGAGTTTACAATGAGCAGTTCTTC. Its protein product is CASSVGSSSGRVYNEQFF. The gene calls are TRBV9 and TRBJ2-1; 10 positions agree with TRBD2. V was clipped by 0 bases and J by 4 bases; unmatched bases: 10. Germline V gives CDR1 SGDLS, CDR2 YYNGEE. The CDR3 length is 18 residues.

The chain is built from TRBV5-6 and TRBJ1-5; D call uncertain. CDR3 size: 16 residues. Trimming cost V 1 base and J 5 bases, with 16 bases left between them. Germline-derived CDR1 and CDR2 are SGHDT and YYEEEE. This chain's CDR3 is CASSLFDASEDQPQHF. As DNA, the CDR3 is TGTGCCAGCAGCTTGTTTGACGCCTCGGAGGATCAGCCCCAGCATTTT. The variable domain in full, completed from reference TRBV5-6 and TRBJ1-5, reads DAGVTQSPTHLIKTRGQQVTLRCSPKSGHDTVSWYQQALGQGPQFIFQYYEEEERQRGNFPDRFSGHQFPNYSSELNVNALLLGDSALYLCASSLFDASEDQPQHFGDGTRLSIL.

A single count supports this clone. The chain joins TRBV4-1 to TRBJ2-3; TRBD2 matches 8 bases. CDR3 length equals 17 residues. Germline V lookup: CDR1 MGHRA, CDR2 YSYEKL. V trimming: 0 bases; J trimming: 4 bases; junction bases outside the gene matches: 9. The CDR3 spells CASSQEGPAGVADTQYF. The CDR3 bases are TGCGCCAGCAGCCAAGAAGGTCCAGCGGGAGTGGCAGATACGCAGTATTTT.

Comment on this clone: The sample holds other DNA sequences that translate to the same CDR3. The rearrangement joins TRBV30 to TRBJ2-7; D might be TRBD2 (6 bases). Germline CDR1 reads GTSNPN; CDR2 reads SVGIG (reference sequence). This CDR3 has 16 amino acids. V gave up 2 bases and J gave up 4 bases, with 21 bases separating them. CDR3 sequence (DNA): TGTGCCTGGAGTCAGGGTGGGGGAGGTGTGTTTTACGAGCAGTACTTC. It yields the protein CAWSQGGGGVFYEQYF.

This chain links TRBV2 with TRBJ1-2; 7 nucleotides align to TRBD1. From germline, CDR1 is SNHLY and CDR2 FYNNEI. With 7 bases clipped from V and 7 bases from J, the junction kept 18 bases outside the gene matches. The CDR3 is 16 residues long. CDR3 bases: TGTGCCAGCAACGGGGGGATGACAGGGTTTATACTTGGCTACACCTTC. As protein: CASNGGMTGFILGYTF.

This rearrangement joins TRBV9 to TRBJ2-1; 9 positions match TRBD2. Per the germline V gene, CDR1 is SGDLS and CDR2 is YYNGEE. V lost 7 bases and J lost 1; bases outside the gene matches: 6. The CDR3 contains 15 residues. CDR3 loop: CASGPSGGSYNEQFF. For the CDR3, the DNA is TGTGCCAGCGGCCCCAGCGGGGGGTCCTACAATGAGCAGTTCTTC.

J is TRBJ1-3 and V is TRBV6-1; D uncertain. This CDR3 comprises 14 residues. CDR1 and CDR2 (germline): MNHNS, SASEGT. The ends were cut back, 4 bases at V and 0 bases at J, with 7 bases in the middle. The CDR3 region is CASSGRGSGNTIYF. In DNA form, the CDR3 reads TGTGCCAGCAGTGGTCGCGGCTCTGGAAACACCATATATTTT.